This TCR beta chain stems from a study of a mutant IDH1 vaccine in newly diagnosed glioma. The overall study: Treated individuals were roughly 62% male and around 40% female, averaging about 37 years of age.

This CDR3 contains 15 residues. The V gene end was trimmed by 1 base and the J gene end by 4 bases; junction bases not matched to a gene: 6. Germline loops: CDR1 MDHEN, CDR2 SYDVKM. Stated time point: baseline, week 1 (first vaccination visit). Treatment here: pre-vaccination baseline after standard-of-care therapy. The protocol was immunoSEQ multiplex PCR, while the TCRdb copy is restricted to in-frame clones and leaves out a portion. The table shows tens of thousands of clones, with 82% occurring only once. This receptor was taken from a man aged 30-40 years with glioma. The chain couples TRBV28 to TRBJ1-2, with TRBD1 matching over 7 bases. This specimen was PBMCs, taken from a glioma patient treated with radiotherapy, temozolomide or both. The CDR3 sequence is CASSLLPRGSYGYTF. The CDR3 DNA reads as TGTGCCAGCAGTTTATTGCCCAGGGGGTCCTATGGCTACACCTTC.